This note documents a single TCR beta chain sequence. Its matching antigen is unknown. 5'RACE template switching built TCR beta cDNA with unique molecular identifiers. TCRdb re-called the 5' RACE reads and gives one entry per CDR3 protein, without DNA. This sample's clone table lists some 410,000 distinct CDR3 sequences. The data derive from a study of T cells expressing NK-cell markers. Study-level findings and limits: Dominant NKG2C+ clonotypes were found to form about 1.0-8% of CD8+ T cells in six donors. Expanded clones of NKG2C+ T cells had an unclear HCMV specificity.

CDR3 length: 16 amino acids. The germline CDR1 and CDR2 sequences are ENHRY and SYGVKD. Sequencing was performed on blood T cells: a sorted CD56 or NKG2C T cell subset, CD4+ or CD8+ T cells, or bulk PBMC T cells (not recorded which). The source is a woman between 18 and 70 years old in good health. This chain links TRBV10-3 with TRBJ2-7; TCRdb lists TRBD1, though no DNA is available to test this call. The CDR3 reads CAISGRDKVGSYEQYF.